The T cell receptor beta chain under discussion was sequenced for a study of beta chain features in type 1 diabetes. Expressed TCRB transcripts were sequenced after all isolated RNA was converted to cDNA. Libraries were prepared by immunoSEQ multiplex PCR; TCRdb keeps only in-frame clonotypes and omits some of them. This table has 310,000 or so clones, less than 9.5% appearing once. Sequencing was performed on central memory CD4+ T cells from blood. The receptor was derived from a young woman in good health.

The DNA of the CDR3 is TGTGCCAGCAGCTTGCGTTCAGGGGGGCATGAGAACACTGAAGCTTTCTTT. Residues: CASSLRSGGHENTEAFF. This chain links TRBV5-4 with TRBJ1-1, with 7 nucleotides matching TRBD1. This CDR3 is 17 amino acids long. Germline CDR1 is SGHNT and CDR2 is YYREEE (reference sequence). V trimming: 1 base; J trimming: 1 base; junction bases outside the gene matches: 10.